Listed here are 21 T cell receptor beta chains from one sample, sequenced in a study of tumor-infiltrating lymphocytes in primary liver carcinoma. From unsorted bulk tissue weighing about 20-32 mg, DNA and RNA were co-extracted. Priming with a constant-region primer yielded TCR beta cDNA from around 540 ng total RNA. Amplification in three nested multiplex PCR rounds with slightly modified ARM-PCR gave rise to TCR beta libraries. It was with TRBV1-TRBV30 forward primers and a C-beta reverse primer that the first two PCR rounds were run, at roughly 10 cycles each. TCRdb itself ran the multiplex PCR reads through MiXCR, one entry per CDR3 protein. The repertoire holds roughly 80,000 distinct CDR3 sequences, with 71% as singletons. The sample consisted of liver tumor tissue from sampling region 4. As for subset: tumor region T4, right-lateral pole. These receptor sequences come from a woman aged 55 to 70 with primary liver carcinoma and hepatitis B virus infection.

Comment on this clonotype: At one boundary the junction diverges from the germline segment, which might be a read error. The chain combines TRBV11-2 with TRBJ2-3; D may be TRBD2 (5 bases). CDR3 size: 20 residues. The germline gives CDR1 SGHAT, CDR2 FQNNGV. CDR3 bases: TGTGCCAGGAGCTTAGATCTAAGTGGATTAGTGGGAGAAGGGATAGATACGCAGTATTTT. Protein sequence: CARSLDLSGLVGEGIDTQYF.

Comment on this clonotype: At one end, the junction sequence differs from germline, possibly due to a read error. This sequence joins TRBV6-1 and TRBJ2-2; 11 bases match TRBD2. CDR3 length: 16 residues. Per germline, CDR1 MNHNS and CDR2 SASEGT. The CDR3 sequence: CASSARGTSGTGELFF. CDR3 sequence (DNA): TGTGCTAGCAGTGCCCGCGGGACTAGCGGTACCGGGGAGCTGTTTTTT.

This clonotype was detected once. The final CDR3 position lacks the conserved phenylalanine or tryptophan, pointing to a likely read error. The V gene is TRBV12-3 or TRBV12-4, the J gene TRBJ2-7, with D tentatively TRBD1 (6 bases). There are 13 residues in the CDR3. DNA of the CDR3: TGTGCCAGCAGCCAACAGGGACCATACGAACAGTACTTG. The encoded protein is CASSQQGPYEQYL.

Notes on this clonotype: One end of the junction is discordant with germline, which a read error may explain. The genes are TRBV11-3 and TRBJ2-3, with D perhaps TRBD1 (6 bases). The CDR3 covers 15 residues. CDR1 is SGHNT, CDR2 YENEEA, per germline. The DNA of the CDR3 is TGTGCTAGCAGGGGAGAGGATGGGAAAACAGATACGCAGTATTTT. Its protein product is CASRGEDGKTDTQYF.

This clonotype was counted between two and nine times. The V call is TRBV11-2, the J call TRBJ2-7; D may correspond to TRBD1 or TRBD2 (5 bases each). CDR1 SGHAT and CDR2 FQNNGV come from the germline V gene. V was pared by 3 bases and J by 7 bases, with 22 bases between. The CDR3 loop spans 16 amino acids. The CDR3 is CASSLGPTAVDGEQYF. The CDR3 bases are TGTGCCAGCAGCTTGGGGCCCACAGCGGTGGATGGGGAGCAGTACTTC.

A word on this clonotype: A read error may account for a junction end that differs from germline. This chain connects TRBV4-2 to TRBJ2-3; TRBD2 matches 7 bases. Per germline, CDR1 LGHNA and CDR2 YNFKEQ. CDR3 length: 18 residues. CDR3 region: CASSRLGLAAASKDTQYF. In DNA form, the CDR3 reads TGTGCCAGCAGCCGATTAGGGCTAGCGGCAGCCAGCAAAGATACGCAGTATTTT.

Turning to this clonotype: Possible read error: a much larger clone is one base away. V and J are TRBV5-1 and TRBJ2-5; no clear D gene. This CDR3 is 12 amino acids long. Trimming pared 6 bases from V and 3 bases from J, leaving 9 bases between. The germline gives CDR1 SGHRS, CDR2 YFSETQ. This CDR3 is CASNSREETQYF. For the CDR3, the DNA is TGCGCCAGCAACTCCAGAGAAGAGACCCAGTACTTC. Looking up the rest from reference TRBV5-1 and TRBJ2-5 gives the full variable domain: KAGVTQTPRYLIKTRGQQVTLSCSPISGHRSVSWYQQTPGQGLQFLFEYFSETQRNKGNFPGRFSGRQFSNSRSEMNVSTLELGDSALYLCASNSREETQYFGPGTRLLVL.

The V call is TRBV11-2, the J call TRBJ2-1, with 14 bases matching TRBD2. V lost 10 bases and J lost 8; bases outside the gene matches: 16. The germline V gene encodes CDR1 SGHAT and CDR2 FQNNGV. The CDR3 is 17 amino acids. CDR3 in amino acids: CAICRRLAGGPRDEQFF. In DNA form, the CDR3 reads TGTGCCATCTGCAGGAGACTAGCGGGAGGGCCGAGGGATGAGCAGTTCTTC. The entire variable domain, with the rest obtained from reference TRBV11-2 and TRBJ2-1, is as follows: EAGVAQSPRYKIIEKRQSVAFWCNPISGHATLYWYQQILGQGPKLLIQFQNNGVVDDSQLPKDRFSAERLKGVDSTLKIQPAKLEDSAVYLCAICRRLAGGPRDEQFFGPGTRLTVL.

J is TRBJ1-1 and V is TRBV6-5; 7 bases are shared with TRBD1. V lost 7 bases to trimming and J lost 8 bases; unmatched junction nucleotides: 16. This CDR3 is 15 amino acids long. The germline CDR1 and CDR2 sequences are MNHEY and SVGAGI. The DNA for the CDR3 is TGTGCCAGCACCAGGGGGGTGCACGGGGTGGGAGAAGCTTTCTTT. Protein sequence: CASTRGVHGVGEAFF.

Concerning this clonotype: One junction end does not reproduce the germline sequence, and a read error may be involved. The rearrangement joins TRBV28 to TRBJ1-1, with a weak D call TRBD1 (5 bases). CDR1 and CDR2 (germline): MDHEN, SYDVKM. The CDR3 has 15 residues. This chain's CDR3 is CANSLVDSKNTEAYF. As DNA, the CDR3 is TGTGCCAACAGTTTAGTTGACAGTAAGAACACTGAAGCTTACTTT. Full variable domain (outside the CDR3, taken from reference TRBV28 and TRBJ1-1): DVKVTQSSRYLVKRTGEKVFLECVQDMDHENMFWYRQDPGLGLRLIYFSYDVKMKEKGDIPEGYSVSREKKERFSLILESASTNQTSMYLCANSLVDSKNTEAYFGQGTRLTVV.

With respect to this clonotype: The junction departs from the called germline gene at one end, perhaps through a read error. The chain uses TRBV29-1 and TRBJ2-1; D is unresolved. This CDR3 contains 14 residues. Germline V gives CDR1 SQVTM, CDR2 ANQGSEA. The DNA of the CDR3 is TGCAGCGTTGTAGGCAGGTCCTCCTACAATGGGCAGTTTTTC. Residues: CSVVGRSSYNGQFF.

The rearrangement links TRBV2 to TRBJ2-2; D is ambiguous. Germline V gene data show CDR1 as SNHLY and CDR2 as FYNNEI. This CDR3 has 16 amino acids. V shed 3 bases and J shed 4 bases, with 15 bases lying between them. The CDR3 bases are TGTGCCAGCAGTGACCAATATGGACCAACCACCGGGGAGCTGTTTTTT. Translation: CASSDQYGPTTGELFF. Based on the CDR3 plus reference TRBV2 and TRBJ2-2, the full variable domain is EPEVTQTPSHQVTQMGQEVILRCVPISNHLYFYWYRQILGQKVEFLVSFYNNEISEKSEIFDDQFSVERPDGSNFTLKIRSTKLEDSAMYFCASSDQYGPTTGELFFGEGSRLTVL.

In the case of this clonotype: This sequence may be a read error, since a much larger clone differs from it by one base. V and J are TRBV5-1 and TRBJ1-1, with TRBD1 identical over 9 bases. This CDR3 is 13 amino acids long. Per the germline V gene, CDR1 is SGHRS and CDR2 is YFSETQ. The V segment lost 6 bases and the J segment 5 bases; nucleotides outside the gene matches: 5. This CDR3 reads CASNIDRGTEAFF. The CDR3 DNA sequence: TGCGCCAGCAACATCGACAGGGGGACTGAAGCTTTCTTT.

This clonotype has ten or more counts. V usage is TRBV7-9 and J usage is TRBJ2-7, with 8 positions matching TRBD1. The CDR3 has 12 amino acids. Germline-derived CDR1 and CDR2 are SEHNR and FQNEAQ (reference sequence). V was pared by 5 bases and J by 6 bases, with 3 bases of the junction left unmatched. This CDR3 is CASSEQGGEQYF. The CDR3 nucleotides read TGTGCCAGCAGCGAACAGGGGGGCGAGCAGTACTTC.

The V and J genes are TRBV4-2 and TRBJ2-2; maybe TRBD1 (6 bases). CDR3 size: 17 residues. V dropped 4 bases and J dropped 7 bases, with 22 bases sitting between them. Germline V CDR1 and CDR2: LGHNA, YNFKEQ. CDR3 region: CASSPAISSQQGGELFF. In DNA form, the CDR3 reads TGTGCCAGCAGCCCTGCCATTAGCTCCCAACAGGGCGGGGAGCTGTTTTTT.

This clonotype has a single count. Relative to the germline gene, one junction end is altered; a read error may explain this. This chain joins TRBV7-9 and TRBJ2-6, with D hard to call. The CDR3 covers 15 residues. CDR1 SEHNR and CDR2 FQNEAQ come from the germline V gene (reference sequence). The CDR3 reads CASSLHEVGTNVLTF. DNA for the CDR3: TGTGCCAGCAGCTTACATGAGGTTGGGACCAACGTCCTGACTTTC.

This clonotype was seen a handful of times. Just one base apart from a much larger clone, this may be a read error. This sequence joins TRBV5-1 and TRBJ2-3, with D unclear. Per germline, CDR1 SGHRS and CDR2 YFSETQ. Between the trimmed V and J ends, which lost 2 bases and 2 bases, there was a span of 12 bases. CDR3 length: 15 residues. CDR3 sequence: CASSLSSSNTDTQYF. In DNA, the CDR3 is TGCGCCAGCAGCTTATCTAGTTCTAACACAGATACGCAGTATTTT.

This chain joins TRBV6-1 and TRBJ1-5, with D perhaps TRBD1 (6 bases). The germline V gene has CDR1 MNHNS and CDR2 SASEGT. The CDR3 extends over 16 amino acids. The germline V and J ends were trimmed by 6 bases and 0 bases, with 15 bases remaining between them. This chain's CDR3 is CASRDGGHYSNQPQHF. The CDR3 DNA reads as TGTGCCAGCAGGGACGGGGGCCACTATAGCAATCAGCCCCAGCATTTT.

Remarks on this clonotype: The missing conserved phenylalanine or tryptophan at the end of this CDR3 makes a read error likely. It is unclear where the CDR3 begins or ends on the DNA, so no DNA is shown, and the CDR3 is as TCRdb lists it. This chain uses TRBV11-3 with TRBJ1-1; the table calls TRBD1, which could not be checked here. Germline assignment: CDR1 SGHNT and CDR2 YENEEA. With termini counted, the CDR3 has 13 amino acids. The CDR3: CTSSLEAVTRTFS.

A word on this clonotype: It is likely a read error, because the conserved phenylalanine at the end of the CDR3 is missing. The DNA is left out, because the CDR3 cannot be placed on it with certainty; the CDR3 is given as TCRdb lists it. The CDR3 spells CANSLSSELTPYL. The V call is TRBV12-3 or TRBV12-4, the J call TRBJ2-3. The CDR3 spans 13 amino acids, including both terminal residues.

V usage is TRBV28 and J usage is TRBJ2-3; D possibly corresponds to TRBD2 (6 bases). CDR1 MDHEN and CDR2 SYDVKM come from the germline V gene. V lost 7 bases and J lost 2, with 16 bases in between. This CDR3 has 15 residues. The CDR3 DNA reads as TGTGCCAGCACCTCCGGCGGGGCCTACACAGATACGCAGTATTTT. Its protein product is CASTSGGAYTDTQYF. The full variable domain, completed using reference TRBV28 and TRBJ2-3, is DVKVTQSSRYLVKRTGEKVFLECVQDMDHENMFWYRQDPGLGLRLIYFSYDVKMKEKGDIPEGYSVSREKKERFSLILESASTNQTSMYLCASTSGGAYTDTQYFGPGTRLTVL.